The entry below describes one TCR beta chain. The table came from immunoSEQ multiplex PCR; TCRdb's copy has only in-frame clones and leaves some out. Here the sample spans roughly 200,000 clones, around 83% being singletons. This sample was included in a study of blood T cell repertoires in COVID-19. CDR1 and CDR2 (germline): SGDLS, YYNGEE. CDR3 length equals 12 residues. V was trimmed by 3 bases and J by 3 bases, leaving 7 bases between them. The receptor's source is a woman in her twenties or thirties with active or convalescent COVID-19. The gene calls are TRBV9 and TRBJ2-7; D is unclear. The source material was peripheral blood. CDR3: CASSEVSYEQYF. The DNA for the CDR3 is TGTGCCAGCAGCGAAGTCAGCTACGAGCAGTACTTC.